Following are 25 T cell receptor beta chains from one sample sequenced in a study of T cell repertoires in cytomegalovirus infection. TCRdb recomputed calls from the reads with MiXCR, one row per CDR3 protein. Of approximately 470,000 distinct CDR3 sequences listed, roughly 42% are singletons. Their recognized antigens are unknown. This sample comprised cultured PBMCs, obtained from culture after CMV antigen stimulation. These receptors were obtained from a human donor in good health (CMV status not recorded). Some clones in this sample may be carry-over from other donors' samples.

The CDR3 is CASWVAGNNEQFF. The CDR3 DNA sequence: TGTGCCAGCTGGGTGGCGGGGAACAATGAGCAGTTCTTC. The chain combines TRBV6-5 with TRBJ2-1; possibly TRBD2 for D (6 bases). Trimming took 8 bases from V and 5 from J, leaving 13 bases between them. In germline, CDR1 is MNHEY, CDR2 SVGAGI. CDR3 size: 13 residues.

This clonotype has more than one count but fewer than ten. The gene calls are TRBV20-1 and TRBJ2-3; D is unresolved. The ends were cut back, 0 bases at V and 0 bases at J, with 13 bases in the middle. CDR3 length equals 16 residues. Germline CDR1 DFQATT, CDR2 SNEGSKA (reference sequence). CDR3 region: CSARDIGLTSTDTQYF. The CDR3 region has the DNA TGCAGTGCTAGAGATATCGGCCTCACTAGCACAGATACGCAGTATTTT.

There are a few counts of this clonotype. The chain joins TRBV6-6 to TRBJ1-1, with D perhaps matching TRBD1 (5 bases). Germline lookup yields CDR1 MNHNY and CDR2 SVGAGI (reference sequence). The CDR3 extends over 15 amino acids. V lost 5 bases to trimming and J lost 1 base, with 14 bases between them. CDR3 bases: TGTGCCAGCAGTGCAAAACAGGTGCCGAACACTGAAGCTTTCTTT. Amino acids: CASSAKQVPNTEAFF.

This chain uses TRBV11-3 with TRBJ2-7; TRBD2 might be the D (6 bases). Per the germline V gene, CDR1 is SGHNT and CDR2 is YENEEA. Trimming took off 5 bases at V and 2 bases at J, with 16 bases between the two ends. The CDR3 is 15 residues long. Here the CDR3 reads CASSPRGTEAYEQYF. CDR3 sequence (DNA): TGTGCCAGCAGCCCCCGGGGGACTGAGGCCTACGAGCAGTACTTC.

The rearrangement joins TRBV18 to TRBJ2-3; D not resolved. With 1 base removed from V and 2 bases from J, the gap between germline ends came to 13 bases. Germline V gene sequence: CDR1 KGHSH, CDR2 LQKENI. The CDR3 is 16 residues long. CDR3 coding DNA: TGTGCCAGCTCACCACGAGACGGAGCTACCACAGATACGCAGTATTTT. Its translation: CASSPRDGATTDTQYF.

This chain joins TRBV19 and TRBJ1-1; TRBD1 is a possible D gene (5 bases). The CDR3 length is 12 residues. The germline V gene encodes CDR1 LNHDA and CDR2 SQIVND (reference sequence). Trimming took 8 bases from V and 4 from J, leaving 11 bases between them. The CDR3 is CASGRGITEAFF. In DNA form, the CDR3 reads TGTGCCAGTGGCCGGGGGATCACTGAAGCTTTCTTT.

V gene TRBV4-2 combines with J gene TRBJ2-5; possibly TRBD1 for D (5 bases). V shed 2 bases and J shed 5 bases, with 9 bases lying between them. From germline, CDR1 is LGHNA and CDR2 YNFKEQ. The CDR3 is made up of 13 amino acids. CDR3 region: CASSQSGAETQYF. The DNA of the CDR3 is TGTGCCAGCAGCCAAAGTGGGGCGGAGACCCAGTACTTC.

This chain connects TRBV4-1 to TRBJ2-2; the D gene is possibly TRBD2 (7 bases). Germline V lookup: CDR1 MGHRA, CDR2 YSYEKL. The CDR3 length is 15 residues. The V end lost 6 bases, the J end lost 1 base, and 12 bases lay between the germline ends. The CDR3 DNA reads as TGCGCCAGCAGGTACAGGGAGGGGAACACCGGGGAGCTGTTTTTT. Encoded protein: CASRYREGNTGELFF.

This clonotype was picked up a small number of times. DNA for the CDR3: TGTGCCAGCAGGGGCTGGGGCGGGGGGGCCTACAATGAGCAGTTCTTC. Protein sequence: CASRGWGGGAYNEQFF. The rearrangement joins TRBV12-3 or TRBV12-4 to TRBJ2-1, with 9 bases fitting TRBD2. V was clipped by 6 bases and J by 2 bases; unmatched bases: 8. The CDR3 sequence is 16 residues long.

This clonotype was found a few times. The rearrangement uses TRBV7-6 and TRBJ1-3, with D maybe TRBD1 (5 bases). The germline V gene has CDR1 SGHVS and CDR2 FNYEAQ. V was pared by 5 bases and J by 4 bases, with 15 bases between. This CDR3 contains 15 residues. The CDR3 bases are TGTGCCAGCAGCCCTCCCCGGGACGTGGGAAACACCATATATTTT. This gives the protein CASSPPRDVGNTIYF.

The chain links TRBV6-2 or TRBV6-3 to TRBJ2-3; the D gene could be TRBD1 or TRBD2 (5 bases each). This CDR3 has 14 amino acids. V lost 8 bases and J lost 2, with 14 bases in between. Germline V gene lookup returns CDR1 MNHEY and CDR2 SVGEGT. In DNA, the CDR3 is TGTGCCAGCTGGGGGTTCGATACCACAGATACGCAGTATTTT. Amino acid sequence: CASWGFDTTDTQYF.

The CDR3 loop reads CASSPKYSNQPQHF. The CDR3 DNA sequence: TGTGCCAGCAGCCCCAAATATAGCAATCAGCCCCAGCATTTT. The chain joins TRBV12-3 or TRBV12-4 to TRBJ1-5; D gene ambiguous. The CDR3 is made up of 14 amino acids. Trimming left V 6 bases short and J 0 bases short, with 9 bases between.

This clonotype was counted a few times. The V and J genes are TRBV6-2 or TRBV6-3 and TRBJ2-1; D gene ambiguous. V dropped 4 bases and J dropped 8 bases, with 9 bases sitting between them. CDR1 and CDR2 from the germline V gene are MNHEY and SVGEGT. This CDR3 is 12 amino acids long. The CDR3 coding sequence is TGTGCCAGCAGTTCCCCCAATTATGAGCAGTTCTTC. Protein product: CASSSPNYEQFF.

The V gene is TRBV6-1, the J gene TRBJ2-5; D possibly uses TRBD1 or TRBD2 (5 bases each). CDR1 and CDR2 from the germline V gene are MNHNS and SASEGT. Trimming stripped 4 bases from V and 5 bases from J, with 26 bases between. The length of the CDR3 is 18 residues. The CDR3 is CASSGRVRGVDLDETQYF. CDR3 in DNA: TGTGCCAGCAGTGGGCGGGTTAGGGGCGTCGATCTCGATGAGACCCAGTACTTC.

The CDR3 sequence is CASRGGSYEQYF. The CDR3 DNA reads TGTGCCAGTAGAGGTGGATCCTACGAGCAGTACTTC. The chain recombines TRBV19 with TRBJ2-7; no firm D call. Trimming cost V 6 bases and J 1 base, with 7 bases left between them. Germline V CDR1 and CDR2: LNHDA, SQIVND (reference sequence). The CDR3 is 12 amino acids.

This clonotype showed up many times. The rearrangement uses TRBV11-2 and TRBJ2-7; D may match TRBD1 or TRBD2 (5 bases each). The germline V gene has CDR1 SGHAT and CDR2 FQNNGV. The CDR3 is made up of 18 amino acids. V lost 5 bases and J lost 3, with 26 bases in between. The CDR3 nucleotides are TGTGCCAGCAGCCCGACAAGACGGGCACGGGGCCTCTTCTACGAGCAGTACTTC. It specifies CASSPTRRARGLFYEQYF.

The chain has TRBV20-1 and TRBJ2-1; 7 nucleotides agree with TRBD2. Trimming took 6 bases from V and 8 from J; bases not matched to a gene: 16. The CDR3 runs to 15 residues. CDR1 is DFQATT, CDR2 SNEGSKA, per germline (reference sequence). CDR3 sequence reads: CSALSLAEPGHEQFF. The CDR3 DNA follows: TGCAGTGCCTTAAGTCTAGCGGAACCTGGCCATGAGCAGTTCTTC.

The rearrangement joins TRBV25-1 to TRBJ2-3; D is perhaps TRBD2 (6 bases). V lost 3 bases and J lost 2, with 15 bases in between. CDR1 is MGHDK, CDR2 SYGVNS, per germline. CDR3 length: 16 amino acids. The CDR3 nucleotides read TGTGCCAGCAGTGATCGGCACCGCGGGGTCACAGATACGCAGTATTTT. Its translation: CASSDRHRGVTDTQYF. The full variable domain, rest sourced from reference TRBV25-1 and TRBJ2-3, is EADIYQTPRYLVIGTGKKITLECSQTMGHDKMYWYQQDPGMELHLIHYSYGVNSTEKGDLSSESTVSRIRTEHFPLTLESARPSHTSQYLCASSDRHRGVTDTQYFGPGTRLTVL.

This chain links TRBV6-5 with TRBJ1-3; D is undetermined. Germline V gene lookup returns CDR1 MNHEY and CDR2 SVGAGI. The ends were cut back, 2 bases at V and 4 bases at J, with 12 bases in the middle. This CDR3 region has 15 residues. The CDR3 region has the DNA TGTGCCAGCAGTTACCCACTCGACGGAGGAAACACCATATATTTT. Protein sequence: CASSYPLDGGNTIYF.

This clonotype was recorded a few times. The genes are TRBV7-2 and TRBJ1-1; tentatively, D is TRBD1 (6 bases). The CDR3 spans 11 residues. Per the germline V gene, CDR1 is SGHTA and CDR2 is FQGNSA. The germline V and J ends were trimmed by 8 bases and 11 bases, with 15 bases remaining between them. The CDR3 DNA reads TGTGCCAGCGGAACTTCAGGGGAGGCTTTCTTT. This sequence encodes CASGTSGEAFF.

This clonotype was recorded once. The CDR3 nucleotides read TGTGCCAGCAGTTTACTAGCGGATTCATTGTCTGAGCAGTTCTTC. This translates into CASSLLADSLSEQFF. This chain links TRBV27 with TRBJ2-1; TRBD2 agrees at 7 bases. The CDR3 is 15 residues long. Germline assignment: CDR1 MNHEY and CDR2 SMNVEV (reference sequence). V lost 2 bases to trimming and J lost 9 bases; unmatched junction nucleotides: 10.

This clonotype showed up just a few times. The rearrangement links TRBV6-2 or TRBV6-3 to TRBJ2-7; 7 nucleotides align to TRBD2. The trim removed 4 bases at V and 3 bases at J, leaving 6 bases unmatched. Germline V gene data show CDR1 as MNHEY and CDR2 as SVGEGT. The CDR3 is made up of 14 amino acids. CDR3 residues: CASSSGGSVYEQYF. The CDR3 nucleotides read TGTGCCAGCAGTTCCGGCGGGAGTGTCTACGAGCAGTACTTC.

This chain joins TRBV18 and TRBJ1-1; D possibly corresponds to TRBD1 (5 bases). Trimming shortened V by 4 bases and J by 1 base, and 7 bases separated the two germline ends. Per germline, CDR1 KGHSH and CDR2 LQKENI. This CDR3 comprises 13 residues. CDR3 sequence: CASSLDKNTEAFF. The CDR3 DNA reads as TGTGCCAGCTCACTGGACAAGAACACTGAAGCTTTCTTT.

V and J are TRBV7-2 and TRBJ1-3; 8 bases line up with TRBD1. Per the germline V gene, CDR1 is SGHTA and CDR2 is FQGNSA. The CDR3 runs 15 residues. Losses at the gene ends were 5 bases for V and 6 bases for J; bases not matched to a gene: 9. The CDR3 bases are TGTGCCAGCAGCCGAGTACCGGGACAGGAAAACACCATATATTTT. Its translation is CASSRVPGQENTIYF.

The J gene is TRBJ1-1, the V gene TRBV5-1; D not resolved. CDR3 length: 13 amino acids. The germline CDR1 and CDR2 sequences are SGHRS and YFSETQ. Between the trimmed V and J ends, which lost 0 bases and 8 bases, there was a span of 11 bases. CDR3 coding DNA: TGCGCCAGCAGCTTGGGGTTATCCTCCGAAGCTTTCTTT. Its protein is CASSLGLSSEAFF.